Described below is a single TCR beta chain sequence and its context. The antigen is not known. Trimming shortened V by 0 bases and J by 0 bases, and 12 bases separated the two germline ends. The germline gives CDR1 MNHEY, CDR2 SMNVEV (reference sequence). This CDR3 spans 17 amino acids. This record comes from a study of OX40 agonist ivuxolimab in advanced cancers. In the study overall: Every 2 weeks, ivuxolimab was infused into the patients intravenously at between 0.01 and 10 mg/kg. The mean age was approximately 60 years, ranging from about 23 to 79, with around four fifths of participants male.

Broader study findings: Clones of CD4+ and CD8+ blood T cells grew by week 6 at doses of 0.1 to 3.0 mg/kg. Relative to CD4+, CD8+ T cells held more expanded clones on average.

Produced via immunoSEQ multiplex PCR; TCRdb's table is partial and in-frame only. The table lists tens of thousands of clones, about nine tenths of them singletons. The chain links TRBV27 to TRBJ1-5, with D tentatively TRBD1 (5 bases). This specimen consisted of CD4+ or CD8+ T cells sorted from blood, obtained in a trial of the OX40 agonist ivuxolimab. This clonotype originated in an adult with an advanced solid tumor such as melanoma, head and neck, liver or kidney cancer. The CDR3 nucleotides are TGTGCCAGCAGTTTATCGGAGGGACCATATAGCAATCAGCCCCAGCATTTT. It is translated as CASSLSEGPYSNQPQHF.